This T cell receptor beta chain came from a study of cytomegalovirus exposure and HLA in healthy donors. Trimming shortened V by 10 bases and J by 1 base, and 16 bases separated the two germline ends. Germline V lookup: CDR1 MNHNY, CDR2 SVGAGI (reference sequence). The CDR3 runs 14 residues. The PCR employed 60 Vbeta primers together with 13 Jbeta primers. Libraries were prepared by immunoSEQ multiplex PCR; TCRdb keeps only in-frame clonotypes and omits some of them. The sample lists 95,000 to 150,000 clones, over 9.5% occurring once. Study outcomes and limitations: Later work associated roughly 17,000 TCR beta sequences with HLA alleles at 0.05 false discovery rate. Presence/absence results assume similar sequencing depth per donor, which may not hold. Fewer N-insertions than the roughly 700-donor mean were reportedly shown by an Asian-associated ancestry cluster in a later analysis. Cytomegalovirus-associated TCR beta chains were listed, numbering over 150.

This clone was detected a few times. The antigen is unknown. The chain has TRBV6-6 and TRBJ1-1, with D possibly being TRBD1 (6 bases). Sequenced sample: PBMCs. The sequence derives from a woman aged 18-35 years in good health and CMV-seropositive. DNA of the CDR3: TGTGCCATCCGGCGGGGGGGCAAGAACACTGAAGCTTTCTTT. Protein product: CAIRRGGKNTEAFF.